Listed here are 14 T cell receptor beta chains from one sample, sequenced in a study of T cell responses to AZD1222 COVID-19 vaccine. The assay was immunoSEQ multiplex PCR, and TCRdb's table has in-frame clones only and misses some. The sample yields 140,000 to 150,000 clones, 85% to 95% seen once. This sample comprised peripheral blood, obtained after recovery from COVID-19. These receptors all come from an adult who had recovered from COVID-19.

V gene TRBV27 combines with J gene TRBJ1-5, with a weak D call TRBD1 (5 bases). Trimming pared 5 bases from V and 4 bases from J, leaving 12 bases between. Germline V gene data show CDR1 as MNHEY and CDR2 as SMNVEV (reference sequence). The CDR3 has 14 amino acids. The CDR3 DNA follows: TGTGCCAGCAGTCCAGGGAGGGGTAATCAGCCCCAGCATTTT. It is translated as CASSPGRGNQPQHF.

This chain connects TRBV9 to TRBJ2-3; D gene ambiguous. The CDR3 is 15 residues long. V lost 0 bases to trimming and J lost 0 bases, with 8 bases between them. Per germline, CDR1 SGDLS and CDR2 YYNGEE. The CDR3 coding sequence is TGTGCCAGCAGCGTAGATGGATCTAGCACAGATACGCAGTATTTT. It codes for CASSVDGSSTDTQYF. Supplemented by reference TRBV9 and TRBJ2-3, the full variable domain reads DSGVTQTPKHLITATGQRVTLRCSPRSGDLSVYWYQQSLDQGLQFLIQYYNGEERAKGNILERFSAQQFPDLHSELNLSSLELGDSALYFCASSVDGSSTDTQYFGPGTRLTVL.

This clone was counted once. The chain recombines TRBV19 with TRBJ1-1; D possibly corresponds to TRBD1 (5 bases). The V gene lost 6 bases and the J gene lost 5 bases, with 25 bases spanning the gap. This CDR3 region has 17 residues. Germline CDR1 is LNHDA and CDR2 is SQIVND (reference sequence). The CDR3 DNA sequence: TGTGCCAGTAGCACCGAATGGGTGGCAGGGTGGAGAACTGAAGCTTTCTTT. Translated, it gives CASSTEWVAGWRTEAFF.

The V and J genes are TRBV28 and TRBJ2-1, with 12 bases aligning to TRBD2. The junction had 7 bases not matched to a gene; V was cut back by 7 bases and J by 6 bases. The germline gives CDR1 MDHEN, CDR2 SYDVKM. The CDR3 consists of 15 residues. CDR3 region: CASILTSGSFNEQFF. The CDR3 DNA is TGTGCCAGCATCTTGACTAGCGGGAGTTTCAATGAGCAGTTCTTC.

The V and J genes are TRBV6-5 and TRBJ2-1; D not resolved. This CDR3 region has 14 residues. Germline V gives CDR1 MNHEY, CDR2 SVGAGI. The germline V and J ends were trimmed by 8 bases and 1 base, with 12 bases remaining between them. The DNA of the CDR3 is TGTGCCAGCCTAGAATCAGAGTCCTACAATGAGCAGTTCTTC. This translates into CASLESESYNEQFF.

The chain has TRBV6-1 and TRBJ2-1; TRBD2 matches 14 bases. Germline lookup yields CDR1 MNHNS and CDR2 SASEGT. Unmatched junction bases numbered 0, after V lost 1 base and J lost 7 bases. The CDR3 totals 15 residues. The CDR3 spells CASSEGTSGRNEQFF. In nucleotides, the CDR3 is TGTGCCAGCAGTGAAGGGACTAGCGGGAGGAATGAGCAGTTCTTC.

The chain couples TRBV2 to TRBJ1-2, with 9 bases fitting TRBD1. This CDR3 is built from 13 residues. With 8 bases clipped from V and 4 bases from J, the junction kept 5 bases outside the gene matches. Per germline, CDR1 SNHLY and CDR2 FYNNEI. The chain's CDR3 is CASLRQGVYGYTF. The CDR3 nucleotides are TGTGCCAGCCTAAGACAGGGGGTCTATGGCTACACCTTC.

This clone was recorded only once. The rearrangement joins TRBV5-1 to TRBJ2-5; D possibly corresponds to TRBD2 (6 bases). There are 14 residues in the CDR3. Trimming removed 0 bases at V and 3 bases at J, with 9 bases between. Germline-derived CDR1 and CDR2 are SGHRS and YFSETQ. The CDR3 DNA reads TGCGCCAGCAGCTTGGTCGGAGGGGAAGAGACCCAGTACTTC. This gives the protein CASSLVGGEETQYF. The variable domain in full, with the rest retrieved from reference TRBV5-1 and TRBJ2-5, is KAGVTQTPRYLIKTRGQQVTLSCSPISGHRSVSWYQQTPGQGLQFLFEYFSETQRNKGNFPGRFSGRQFSNSRSEMNVSTLELGDSALYLCASSLVGGEETQYFGPGTRLLVL.

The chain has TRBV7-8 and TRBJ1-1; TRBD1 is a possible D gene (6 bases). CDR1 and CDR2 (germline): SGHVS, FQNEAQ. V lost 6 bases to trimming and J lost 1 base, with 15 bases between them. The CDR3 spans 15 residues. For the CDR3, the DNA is TGTGCCAGCAGAACGCCCAGGGGAGGGAACACTGAAGCTTTCTTT. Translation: CASRTPRGGNTEAFF. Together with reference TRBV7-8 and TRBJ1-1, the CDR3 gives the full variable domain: GAGVSQSPRYKVAKRGQDVALRCDPISGHVSLFWYQQALGQGPEFLTYFQNEAQLDKSGLPSDRFFAERPEGSVSTLKIQRTQQEDSAVYLCASRTPRGGNTEAFFGQGTRLTVV.

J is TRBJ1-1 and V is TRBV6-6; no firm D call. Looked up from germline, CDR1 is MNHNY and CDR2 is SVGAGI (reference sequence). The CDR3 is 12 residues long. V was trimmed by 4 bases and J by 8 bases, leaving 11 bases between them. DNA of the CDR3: TGTGCCAGCAGTTTACAGAACTCCGAAGCTTTCTTT. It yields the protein CASSLQNSEAFF.

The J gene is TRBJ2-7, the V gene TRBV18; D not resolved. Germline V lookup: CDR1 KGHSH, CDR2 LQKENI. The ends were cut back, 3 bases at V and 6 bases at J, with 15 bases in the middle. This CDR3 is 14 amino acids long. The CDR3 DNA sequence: TGTGCCAGCTCACCCGATGAACGCGTTGGCGAGCAGTACTTC. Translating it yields CASSPDERVGEQYF.

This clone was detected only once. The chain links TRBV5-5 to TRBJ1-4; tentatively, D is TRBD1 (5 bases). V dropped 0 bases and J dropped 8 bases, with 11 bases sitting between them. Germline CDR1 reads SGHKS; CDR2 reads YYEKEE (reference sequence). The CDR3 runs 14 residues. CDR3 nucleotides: TGTGCCAGCAGCTTGGGGAGGGGAAGAGAAAAACTGTTTTTT. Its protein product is CASSLGRGREKLFF.

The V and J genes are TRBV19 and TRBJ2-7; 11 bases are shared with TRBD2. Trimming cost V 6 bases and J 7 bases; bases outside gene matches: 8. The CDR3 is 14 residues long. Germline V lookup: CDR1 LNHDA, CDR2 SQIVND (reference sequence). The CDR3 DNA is TGTGCCAGTAGCACTAGCGGGAGTCTCCGGGAGCAGTACTTC. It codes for CASSTSGSLREQYF.

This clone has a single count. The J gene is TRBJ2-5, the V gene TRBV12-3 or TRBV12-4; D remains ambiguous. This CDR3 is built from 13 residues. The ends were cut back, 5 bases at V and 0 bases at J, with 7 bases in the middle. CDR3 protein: CASSTAYQETQYF. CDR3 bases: TGTGCCAGCAGTACGGCGTACCAAGAGACCCAGTACTTC.